This passage covers 13 T cell receptor beta chains from one sample sequenced in a study of blood T cell repertoires in COVID-19. TCRdb's table, derived via immunoSEQ multiplex PCR, lists solely in-frame clones and lacks some. The repertoire holds under 150,000 clones, approximately 80% seen once, with approximately 9% in the top ten. Sequencing was performed on peripheral blood. These receptors all come from a woman older than 75 in a cohort sampled during active or convalescent COVID-19.

The chain links TRBV19 to TRBJ1-5, with D unclear. The V and J ends lost 3 bases and 0 bases respectively, with 9 bases between them. The CDR3 runs 15 residues. Looked up from germline, CDR1 is LNHDA and CDR2 is SQIVND (reference sequence). The CDR3 DNA reads as TGTGCCAGTAGTATCTCGGGTTATAGCAATCAGCCCCAGCATTTT. Residues: CASSISGYSNQPQHF.

The rearrangement uses TRBV18 and TRBJ1-5; 8 positions match TRBD1. J was trimmed by 2 bases and V by 4 bases; bases with no gene match: 7. Germline V gene lookup returns CDR1 KGHSH and CDR2 LQKENI. The CDR3 runs to 16 residues. The DNA of the CDR3 is TGTGCCAGCTCACGGGGGACAGGTTATGGCAATCAGCCCCAGCATTTT. It yields the protein CASSRGTGYGNQPQHF.

The chain is built from TRBV6-6 and TRBJ1-5, with 7 bases lining up with TRBD1. The germline V gene has CDR1 MNHNY and CDR2 SVGAGI (reference sequence). CDR3 size: 14 residues. The V gene end was trimmed by 0 bases and the J gene end by 6 bases; junction bases not matched to a gene: 2. CDR3: CASSYSGGSQPQHF. The CDR3 region has the DNA TGTGCCAGCAGTTACTCAGGGGGCAGTCAGCCCCAGCATTTT.

This clone showed up just a few times. This sample includes further DNA sequences coding for the same CDR3. The rearrangement uses TRBV5-1 and TRBJ2-3; unclear D gene. V was trimmed by 1 base and J by 4 bases, leaving 4 bases between them. The CDR3 contains 12 residues. Germline values: CDR1 SGHRS, CDR2 YFSETQ. The CDR3 bases are TGCGCCAGCAGCTTGTCCGCAGATACGCAGTATTTT. Its protein is CASSLSADTQYF.

The chain has TRBV18 and TRBJ1-1, with 7 bases lining up with TRBD1. The germline CDR1 and CDR2 sequences are KGHSH and LQKENI. This CDR3 has 14 residues. The V and J ends lost 6 bases and 1 base, in that order; junction bases with no gene match: 5. The DNA for the CDR3 is TGTGCCAGCTCCCAGGGACAGTCGAACACTGAAGCTTTCTTT. Its translation: CASSQGQSNTEAFF.

J is TRBJ1-6 and V is TRBV6-5; possibly TRBD1 for D (6 bases). Germline lookup yields CDR1 MNHEY and CDR2 SVGAGI. V was shortened by 7 bases and J by 7 bases, with 14 bases between the two germline ends. The CDR3 has 14 residues. CDR3 in DNA: TGTGCCAGCACCGTTTCAGGGGTGAATTCACCCCTCCACTTT. Protein: CASTVSGVNSPLHF.

The V and J genes are TRBV5-1 and TRBJ2-2; 7 bases align to TRBD1. The CDR3 is made up of 19 amino acids. The V gene end was trimmed by 0 bases and the J gene end by 0 bases; junction bases not matched to a gene: 11. Germline CDR1 and CDR2: SGHRS and YFSETQ. In DNA form, the CDR3 reads TGCGCCAGCAGCTTGGCCCTGATATCGGGGACAGCGAACACCGGGGAGCTGTTTTTT. Encoded protein: CASSLALISGTANTGELFF.

This chain links TRBV6-6 with TRBJ2-1; D might be TRBD1 (6 bases). The germline V gene encodes CDR1 MNHNY and CDR2 SVGAGI (reference sequence). Trimming removed 5 bases at V and 8 bases at J, with 22 bases between. The CDR3 length is 16 residues. In DNA, the CDR3 is TGTGCCAGCAGTCCTCGGACAGCTCTTTTGGTTGATGAGCAGTTCTTC. Its translation is CASSPRTALLVDEQFF.

The table lists this clone with a few counts. This CDR3 reads CASMPNRDRVRVNTGELFF. In DNA form, the CDR3 reads TGTGCCAGCATGCCGAATCGGGACAGGGTGAGGGTGAACACCGGGGAGCTGTTTTTT. This rearrangement joins TRBV7-9 to TRBJ2-2; 9 bases fit TRBD1. Germline V gene lookup returns CDR1 SEHNR and CDR2 FQNEAQ (reference sequence). This CDR3 has 19 residues. V shed 7 bases and J 1 base; nucleotides not matched to a gene: 16.

This clone appeared many times. The CDR3 spells CASSLGGGNYNEQFF. The CDR3 DNA follows: TGTGCCAGCAGCTTAGGCGGGGGGAACTACAATGAGCAGTTCTTC. The chain has TRBV7-2 and TRBJ2-1; 8 nucleotides match TRBD2. The CDR3 consists of 15 residues. V lost 1 base, J lost 3 bases, and 2 bases stayed unmatched. CDR1 is SGHTA, CDR2 FQGNSA, per germline.

The chain uses TRBV6-5 and TRBJ1-2; weak D call: TRBD1 (5 bases). V was trimmed by 8 bases and J by 6 bases, leaving 13 bases between them. Germline-derived CDR1 and CDR2 are MNHEY and SVGAGI. CDR3 length: 12 residues. The CDR3 spells CASRDSLDGYTF. The CDR3 DNA sequence: TGTGCCAGCCGAGACAGCCTGGATGGCTACACCTTC.

The sample holds one count of this clone. The chain employs TRBV30 and TRBJ2-5, with 8 bases that match TRBD1. The CDR3 length is 14 residues. V shed 0 bases and J 5 bases; nucleotides not matched to a gene: 5. CDR1 is GTSNPN, CDR2 SVGIG, per germline (reference sequence). The CDR3 protein is CAWSVPGGAETQYF. For the CDR3, the DNA is TGTGCCTGGAGTGTACCAGGGGGCGCGGAGACCCAGTACTTC.

J is TRBJ1-1 and V is TRBV7-3; possible D gene TRBD1, 6 bases. V shed 5 bases and J shed 3 bases, with 10 bases lying between them. The CDR3 spans 13 residues. Germline lookup yields CDR1 SGHTA and CDR2 FQGTGA. This CDR3 is CASSAQGYTEAFF. The CDR3 region has the DNA TGTGCCAGCAGCGCTCAGGGGTACACTGAAGCTTTCTTT.